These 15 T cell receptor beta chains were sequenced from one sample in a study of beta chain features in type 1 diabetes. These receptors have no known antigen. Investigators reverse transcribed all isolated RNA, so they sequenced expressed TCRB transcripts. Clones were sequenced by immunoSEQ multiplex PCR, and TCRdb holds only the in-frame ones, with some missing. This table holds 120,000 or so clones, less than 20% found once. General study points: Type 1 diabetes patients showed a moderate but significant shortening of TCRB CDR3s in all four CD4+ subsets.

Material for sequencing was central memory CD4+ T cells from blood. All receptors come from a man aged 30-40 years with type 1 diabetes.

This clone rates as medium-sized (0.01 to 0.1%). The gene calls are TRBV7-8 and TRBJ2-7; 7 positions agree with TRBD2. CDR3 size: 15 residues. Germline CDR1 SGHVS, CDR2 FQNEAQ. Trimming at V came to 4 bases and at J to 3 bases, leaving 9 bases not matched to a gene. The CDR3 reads CASSSPGGGGYEQYF. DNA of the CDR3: TGTGCCAGCAGCTCCCCCGGCGGGGGAGGCTACGAGCAGTACTTC.

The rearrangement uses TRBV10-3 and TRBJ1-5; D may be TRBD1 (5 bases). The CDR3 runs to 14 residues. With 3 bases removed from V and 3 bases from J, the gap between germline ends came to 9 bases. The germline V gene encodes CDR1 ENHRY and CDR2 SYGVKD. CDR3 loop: CAISDRQLNQPQHF. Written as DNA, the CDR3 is TGTGCCATCAGTGATCGACAGCTCAATCAGCCCCAGCATTTT.

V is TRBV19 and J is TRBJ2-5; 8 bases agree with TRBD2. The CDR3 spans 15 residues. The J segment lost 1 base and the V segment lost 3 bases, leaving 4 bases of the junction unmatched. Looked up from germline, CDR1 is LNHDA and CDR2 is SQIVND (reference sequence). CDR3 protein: CASSMTGGSQETQYF. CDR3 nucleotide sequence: TGTGCCAGTAGTATGACGGGGGGGTCCCAAGAGACCCAGTACTTC.

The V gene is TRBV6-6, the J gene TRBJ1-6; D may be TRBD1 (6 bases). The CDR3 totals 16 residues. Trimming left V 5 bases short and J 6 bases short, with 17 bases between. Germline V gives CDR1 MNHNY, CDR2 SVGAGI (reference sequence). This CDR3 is CASSSPGGGRNSPLHF. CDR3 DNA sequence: TGTGCCAGCAGTAGCCCCGGCGGGGGGCGTAATTCACCCCTCCACTTT.

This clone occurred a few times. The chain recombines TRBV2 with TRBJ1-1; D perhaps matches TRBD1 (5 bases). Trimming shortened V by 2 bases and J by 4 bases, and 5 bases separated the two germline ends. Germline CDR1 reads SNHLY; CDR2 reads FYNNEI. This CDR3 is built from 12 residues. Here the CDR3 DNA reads TGTGCCAGCAGTGAACAGGGCACTGAAGCTTTCTTT. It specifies CASSEQGTEAFF.

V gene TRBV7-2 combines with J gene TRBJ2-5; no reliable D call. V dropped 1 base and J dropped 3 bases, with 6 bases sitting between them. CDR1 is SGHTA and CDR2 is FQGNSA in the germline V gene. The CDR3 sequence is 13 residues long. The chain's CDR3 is CASSLGQEETQYF. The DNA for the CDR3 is TGTGCCAGCAGCTTAGGGCAGGAAGAGACCCAGTACTTC.

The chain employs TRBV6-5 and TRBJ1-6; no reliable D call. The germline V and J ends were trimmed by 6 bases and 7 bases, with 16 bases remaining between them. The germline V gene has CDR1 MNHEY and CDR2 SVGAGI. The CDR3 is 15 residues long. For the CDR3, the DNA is TGTGCCAGCAGCTCCCTCGAAGTCCAAAATTCACCCCTCCACTTT. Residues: CASSSLEVQNSPLHF.

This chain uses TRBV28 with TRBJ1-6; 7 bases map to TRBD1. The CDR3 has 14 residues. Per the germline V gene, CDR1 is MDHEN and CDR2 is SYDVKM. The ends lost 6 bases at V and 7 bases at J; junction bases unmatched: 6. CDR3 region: CASRRGQLNSPLHF. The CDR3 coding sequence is TGTGCCAGCAGAAGGGGACAGCTCAATTCACCCCTCCACTTT.

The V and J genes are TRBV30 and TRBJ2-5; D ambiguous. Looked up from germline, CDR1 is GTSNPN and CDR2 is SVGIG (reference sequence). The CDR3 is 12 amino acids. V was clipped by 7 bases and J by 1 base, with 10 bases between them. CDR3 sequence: CASHRTQETQYF. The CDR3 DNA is TGTGCCTCCCACCGGACCCAAGAGACCCAGTACTTC.

In DNA, the CDR3 is TGTGCCAGCAGTAAGTGGGGGGATCAGCCCCAGCATTTT. This gives the protein CASSKWGDQPQHF. V usage is TRBV28 and J usage is TRBJ1-5, with D perhaps matching TRBD1 (5 bases). The CDR3 sequence is 13 residues long. The germline CDR1 and CDR2 sequences are MDHEN and SYDVKM. V lost 5 bases and J 5 bases, leaving 10 bases between the germline ends.

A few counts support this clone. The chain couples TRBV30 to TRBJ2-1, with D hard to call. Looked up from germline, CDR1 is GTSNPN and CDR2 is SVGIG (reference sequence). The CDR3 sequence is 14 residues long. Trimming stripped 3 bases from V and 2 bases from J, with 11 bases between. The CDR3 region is CAWSPGLTYNEQFF. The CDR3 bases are TGTGCCTGGAGCCCCGGCCTAACCTACAATGAGCAGTTCTTC.

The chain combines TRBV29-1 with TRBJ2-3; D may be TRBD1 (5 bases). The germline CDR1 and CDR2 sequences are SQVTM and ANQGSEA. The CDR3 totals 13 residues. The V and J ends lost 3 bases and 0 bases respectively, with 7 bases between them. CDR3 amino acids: CSVDKGSTDTQYF. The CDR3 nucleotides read TGCAGCGTTGATAAGGGGAGCACAGATACGCAGTATTTT.

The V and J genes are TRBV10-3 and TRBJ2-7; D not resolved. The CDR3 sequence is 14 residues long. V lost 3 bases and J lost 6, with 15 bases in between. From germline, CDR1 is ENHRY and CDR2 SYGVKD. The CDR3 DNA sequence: TGTGCCATCAGTGATACCGGTGCTCCGGGCGAGCAGTACTTC. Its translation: CAISDTGAPGEQYF.

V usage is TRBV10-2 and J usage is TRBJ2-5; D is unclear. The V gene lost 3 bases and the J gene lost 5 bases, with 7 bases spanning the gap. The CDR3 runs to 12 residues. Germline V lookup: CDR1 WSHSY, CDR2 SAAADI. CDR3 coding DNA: TGCGCCAGCAGTGAACGACGGGAGACCCAGTACTTC. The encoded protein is CASSERRETQYF.

The DNA for the CDR3 is TGTGCCAGCAGCGACGACAGCAGGAGGCCAGATACGCAGTATTTT. Translating it yields CASSDDSRRPDTQYF. This chain connects TRBV9 to TRBJ2-3; D may be TRBD1 or TRBD2 (5 bases each). This CDR3 has 15 amino acids. Per the germline V gene, CDR1 is SGDLS and CDR2 is YYNGEE. V lost 3 bases to trimming and J lost 4 bases, with 15 bases between them.